The rows below give T cell receptor beta chains drawn from one sample of a study of response to subunit inactivated influenza vaccine. TCRdb called the RT-PCR reads again in MiXCR, with one record for every CDR3 protein. The sample consists of around 470,000 distinct CDR3 sequences, approximately 7.7% of them appearing once. The sample consisted of PBMCs from blood, taken about 24 months after vaccination. The receptor set was obtained from a man aged 50 to 69 who received an inactivated influenza vaccine. CDR3s leave out the opening cysteine and the closing phenylalanine or tryptophan. Fields, in order: clone size, V gene, J gene, D gene, CDR3 protein. The D gene is left open where the match is weak. Not all rows give a size; the values are once, few, many and, for expanded clones, a class.

abundance: few; v_gene: TRBV10-3; j_gene: TRBJ2-7; d_gene: TRBD1; CDR3aa: AISGQGDYEQY
abundance: -; v_gene: TRBV6-1; j_gene: TRBJ2-1; d_gene: TRBD1; CDR3aa: ASSTSGTGPYNEQF
abundance: few; v_gene: TRBV5-1; j_gene: TRBJ2-7; d_gene: TRBD2; CDR3aa: ASSWGLAGDISYEQY
abundance: few; v_gene: TRBV10-3; j_gene: TRBJ1-1; d_gene: -; CDR3aa: AISESAGHNTEAF
abundance: many; v_gene: TRBV20-1; j_gene: TRBJ2-5; d_gene: -; CDR3aa: SASRGGNQETQY
abundance: -; v_gene: TRBV12-3/TRBV12-4; j_gene: TRBJ2-1; d_gene: -; CDR3aa: ASSLVTDYNEQF
abundance: -; v_gene: TRBV28; j_gene: TRBJ1-2; d_gene: TRBD1; CDR3aa: ASSLRSWDRRKFHYGYT
abundance: -; v_gene: TRBV4-1; j_gene: TRBJ2-5; d_gene: -; CDR3aa: ASSPTGVPQETQY
abundance: few; v_gene: TRBV7-7; j_gene: TRBJ2-2; d_gene: -; CDR3aa: ASSTRGSSVVTNTGELF
abundance: many; v_gene: TRBV28; j_gene: TRBJ2-7; d_gene: -; CDR3aa: ASSLRGDYEQY
abundance: many; v_gene: TRBV5-1; j_gene: TRBJ2-3; d_gene: TRBD2; CDR3aa: ASSGGTSGGTDTQY
abundance: -; v_gene: TRBV27; j_gene: TRBJ2-5; d_gene: TRBD1; CDR3aa: ASSQLTGEETQY
abundance: few; v_gene: TRBV12-3/TRBV12-4; j_gene: TRBJ1-5; d_gene: TRBD1; CDR3aa: ASSPTGKLGSNQPQH
abundance: few; v_gene: TRBV27; j_gene: TRBJ2-5; d_gene: TRBD2; CDR3aa: ASSWIAGAVETQY
abundance: -; v_gene: TRBV11-3; j_gene: TRBJ2-3; d_gene: -; CDR3aa: ASSPDLGVDAGTQY
abundance: many; v_gene: TRBV7-2; j_gene: TRBJ2-1; d_gene: -; CDR3aa: ASSLFREQF
abundance: -; v_gene: TRBV20-1; j_gene: TRBJ2-5; d_gene: TRBD2; CDR3aa: SAGPGSGSRAQY
abundance: many; v_gene: TRBV4-1; j_gene: TRBJ2-5; d_gene: -; CDR3aa: ASSHTLSGAETQY
abundance: -; v_gene: TRBV20-1; j_gene: TRBJ2-2; d_gene: -; CDR3aa: SARQDLRANTGELF
abundance: -; v_gene: TRBV12-3/TRBV12-4; j_gene: TRBJ2-1; d_gene: -; CDR3aa: ASSQGIYNEQF
abundance: -; v_gene: TRBV10-3; j_gene: TRBJ2-7; d_gene: -; CDR3aa: AIGSTYEQY
abundance: few; v_gene: TRBV5-1; j_gene: TRBJ1-1; d_gene: TRBD1; CDR3aa: ASNDRAENTEAF
abundance: many; v_gene: TRBV30; j_gene: TRBJ1-5; d_gene: TRBD1; CDR3aa: AWSVPGQQMPQH
abundance: -; v_gene: TRBV4-2; j_gene: TRBJ1-6; d_gene: TRBD1; CDR3aa: ASSQGGQGRSPLH
abundance: -; v_gene: TRBV6-1; j_gene: TRBJ2-4; d_gene: -; CDR3aa: ASSPRGGWAKNIQY
abundance: -; v_gene: TRBV30; j_gene: TRBJ2-1; d_gene: TRBD2; CDR3aa: AWSYMGLAHEQF
abundance: few; v_gene: TRBV2; j_gene: TRBJ2-1; d_gene: TRBD1; CDR3aa: ASSDQGAYNEQF
abundance: -; v_gene: TRBV11-3; j_gene: TRBJ2-7; d_gene: -; CDR3aa: ASSLGAIGQQY
abundance: -; v_gene: TRBV15; j_gene: TRBJ2-7; d_gene: TRBD1; CDR3aa: ATSRAQGASGYEQY
abundance: -; v_gene: TRBV24-1; j_gene: TRBJ2-2; d_gene: -; CDR3aa: ATSDTADTGELF
abundance: few; v_gene: TRBV19; j_gene: TRBJ1-4; d_gene: -; CDR3aa: ASSIHGPPANEKLF
abundance: many; v_gene: TRBV28; j_gene: TRBJ1-5; d_gene: -; CDR3aa: ASSSRRGGPNQPQH
abundance: -; v_gene: TRBV6-2/TRBV6-3; j_gene: TRBJ1-1; d_gene: TRBD1; CDR3aa: ASSKRQGENTEAF
abundance: many; v_gene: TRBV7-2; j_gene: TRBJ2-3; d_gene: -; CDR3aa: ASSSYTDTQY
abundance: many; v_gene: TRBV9; j_gene: TRBJ1-2; d_gene: -; CDR3aa: AIFTASNYVSYT
abundance: few; v_gene: TRBV24-1; j_gene: TRBJ2-5; d_gene: -; CDR3aa: ATSDILGGRY
abundance: -; v_gene: TRBV4-2; j_gene: TRBJ2-2; d_gene: TRBD1; CDR3aa: ASSPGQLTGELF
abundance: -; v_gene: TRBV20-1; j_gene: TRBJ1-5; d_gene: TRBD1; CDR3aa: SARDRTSVQPQH
abundance: many; v_gene: TRBV3-1; j_gene: TRBJ2-5; d_gene: TRBD2; CDR3aa: ASSLQTSGNKETQY
abundance: many; v_gene: TRBV12-3/TRBV12-4; j_gene: TRBJ2-3; d_gene: TRBD2; CDR3aa: ASSPLVAGITDTQY